Below, 28 T cell receptor beta chains from the same sample are listed, as sequenced in a study of blood T cell repertoires in COVID-19. Data came from immunoSEQ multiplex PCR; TCRdb stores just in-frame clones and leaves some out. The sample shows around 80,000 clones, roughly four fifths of them seen only once. Source material: peripheral blood. These receptor sequences come from a human donor in a cohort sampled during active COVID-19.

The chain is built from TRBV19 and TRBJ1-4; a possible D gene is TRBD1 (5 bases). Germline-derived CDR1 and CDR2 are LNHDA and SQIVND (reference sequence). Trimming cost V 4 bases and J 8 bases, with 14 bases left between them. The CDR3 spans 14 residues. The CDR3 protein is CASSRAGTSEKLFF. The CDR3 nucleotides read TGTGCCAGTAGTAGGGCAGGGACTTCGGAAAAACTGTTTTTT.

This clone was recorded a few times. The chain has TRBV5-5 and TRBJ2-1; D might be TRBD1 (5 bases). The CDR3 length is 19 residues. V lost 4 bases and J lost 2, with 25 bases in between. Germline V CDR1 and CDR2: SGHKS, YYEKEE (reference sequence). CDR3 sequence (DNA): TGTGCCAGCAGCCCAGCCCAGGGTTCATACTCGTTTACCTACAATGAGCAGTTCTTC. Amino acid sequence: CASSPAQGSYSFTYNEQFF.

The CDR3 spells CASSESGRRQYF. The CDR3 DNA reads TGTGCCAGCAGTGAATCTGGCAGGCGGCAGTACTTC. The chain combines TRBV25-1 with TRBJ2-7; D gene uncertain. The germline gives CDR1 MGHDK, CDR2 SYGVNS. This CDR3 has 12 amino acids. Trimming stripped 1 base from V and 9 bases from J, with 10 bases between.

In its sample, this clone was seen once. The chain has TRBV24-1 and TRBJ2-3; the D gene is possibly TRBD1 (6 bases). Trimming cost V 9 bases and J 0 bases, with 15 bases left between them. The CDR3 sequence is 15 residues long. Germline V CDR1 and CDR2: KGHDR, SFDVKD. The CDR3 loop reads CATGGRARSTDTQYF. The CDR3 DNA reads as TGTGCCACCGGGGGCAGGGCGAGAAGCACAGATACGCAGTATTTT.

As DNA, the CDR3 is TGTGCCAGCAGTGATTCAGGGGGCGCCAACTATGGCTACACCTTC. As protein: CASSDSGGANYGYTF. The genes are TRBV25-1 and TRBJ1-2; 8 positions agree with TRBD1. V gave up 3 bases and J gave up 2 bases; unmatched junction bases: 5. In germline, CDR1 is MGHDK, CDR2 SYGVNS. The CDR3 is 15 amino acids.

The chain uses TRBV5-8 and TRBJ1-4, with 7 bases aligning to TRBD1. Germline V lookup: CDR1 SGHTS, CDR2 YDEGEE. The CDR3 covers 16 residues. V lost 6 bases and J lost 7; bases outside the gene matches: 15. The CDR3 coding sequence is TGTGCCAGCAACCCCGGTAGCGACAGGGCTGGTGAAAAACTGTTTTTT. This sequence encodes CASNPGSDRAGEKLFF.

This chain connects TRBV5-1 to TRBJ2-1; a weak D match, TRBD2 (5 bases). Germline V CDR1 and CDR2: SGHRS, YFSETQ. V was pared by 4 bases and J by 0 bases, with 8 bases between. The CDR3 runs to 14 residues. CDR3 DNA sequence: TGCGCCAGCAGCCGCCGGGGCTCCTACAATGAGCAGTTCTTC. It encodes CASSRRGSYNEQFF.

This sequence joins TRBV10-1 and TRBJ1-2; unclear D gene. The CDR3 spans 15 residues. Germline lookup yields CDR1 WNHNN and CDR2 SYGVQD (reference sequence). V dropped 3 bases and J dropped 2 bases, with 13 bases sitting between them. CDR3 sequence: CASSDGLNSNYGYTF. CDR3 in DNA: TGCGCCAGCAGTGATGGGCTGAACAGCAACTATGGCTACACCTTC.

The sample holds one count of this clone. The chain couples TRBV28 to TRBJ2-5; 9 nucleotides line up with TRBD2. CDR1 MDHEN and CDR2 SYDVKM come from the germline V gene. The CDR3 is made up of 17 amino acids. J gave up 5 bases and V 2 bases, and 12 bases lay outside the gene matches. In DNA form, the CDR3 reads TGTGCCAGCAGTTTAGAGGCGTCGGCGGGGGGGCCGGAGACCCAGTACTTC. Encoded protein: CASSLEASAGGPETQYF.

J is TRBJ1-2 and V is TRBV5-1; 8 nucleotides agree with TRBD1. The CDR3 has 14 amino acids. The germline CDR1 and CDR2 sequences are SGHRS and YFSETQ. Trimming at V came to 3 bases and at J to 3 bases, leaving 4 bases not matched to a gene. The CDR3 coding sequence is TGCGCCAGCAGCTGGGTGGACAGGGACTATGGCTACACCTTC. It is translated as CASSWVDRDYGYTF. Full variable domain (missing parts from reference TRBV5-1 and TRBJ1-2): KAGVTQTPRYLIKTRGQQVTLSCSPISGHRSVSWYQQTPGQGLQFLFEYFSETQRNKGNFPGRFSGRQFSNSRSEMNVSTLELGDSALYLCASSWVDRDYGYTFGSGTRLTVV.

This clone was detected only a few times. This rearrangement joins TRBV19 to TRBJ1-4; 9 bases are shared with TRBD1. Germline V gene data show CDR1 as LNHDA and CDR2 as SQIVND (reference sequence). V dropped 4 bases and J dropped 5; count of bases not matched to a gene: 2. This CDR3 is built from 14 residues. The CDR3 DNA reads TGTGCCAGTAGTACGACAGGGGGGAATGAAAAACTGTTTTTT. It yields the protein CASSTTGGNEKLFF.

The rearrangement joins TRBV5-1 to TRBJ1-1; perhaps TRBD1 as D (5 bases). The CDR3 covers 14 residues. Germline loops: CDR1 SGHRS, CDR2 YFSETQ. Deletions cut 1 base from V and 4 bases from J, with 11 bases between. The CDR3 DNA sequence: TGCGCCAGCAGCTTGATTAAGGGGCTCACTGAAGCTTTCTTT. It yields the protein CASSLIKGLTEAFF.

This chain joins TRBV5-1 and TRBJ1-1; 9 positions match TRBD1. The CDR3 contains 15 residues. V lost 4 bases and J lost 6; bases outside the gene matches: 10. Looked up from germline, CDR1 is SGHRS and CDR2 is YFSETQ. The CDR3 spells CASSQSWTGVSEAFF. In DNA, the CDR3 is TGCGCCAGCAGCCAGAGTTGGACAGGGGTGTCTGAAGCTTTCTTT.

About this clone: This sample also contains other DNA sequences that code for the same CDR3. The chain carries TRBV7-3 and TRBJ2-1; D is unresolved. Deletions cut 2 bases from V and 6 bases from J, with 8 bases between. Germline V gene lookup returns CDR1 SGHTA and CDR2 FQGTGA. CDR3 size: 13 residues. CDR3 sequence reads: CASSLAPGNEQFF. The CDR3 DNA follows: TGTGCCAGCAGCTTAGCCCCGGGCAATGAGCAGTTCTTC.

V usage is TRBV5-1 and J usage is TRBJ1-1; D possibly corresponds to TRBD1 (6 bases). The CDR3 extends over 16 amino acids. The germline gives CDR1 SGHRS, CDR2 YFSETQ. Trimming took 2 bases from V and 5 from J, leaving 19 bases between them. The chain's CDR3 is CASSLSPRQGRTEAFF. The CDR3 coding sequence is TGCGCCAGCAGCTTAAGCCCTCGGCAGGGGCGAACTGAAGCTTTCTTT.

The chain is built from TRBV18 and TRBJ1-5; maybe TRBD1 (6 bases). Germline assignment: CDR1 KGHSH and CDR2 LQKENI. The CDR3 is made up of 14 amino acids. Trimming removed 6 bases at V and 5 bases at J, with 14 bases between. CDR3 sequence reads: CASSFQDRDQPQHF. The CDR3 DNA sequence: TGTGCCAGCTCCTTCCAGGACAGAGATCAGCCCCAGCATTTT. Full variable domain (missing parts from reference TRBV18 and TRBJ1-5): NAGVMQNPRHLVRRRGQEARLRCSPMKGHSHVYWYRQLPEEGLKFMVYLQKENIIDESGMPKERFSAEFPKEGPSILRIQQVVRGDSAAYFCASSFQDRDQPQHFGDGTRLSIL.

V is TRBV11-3 and J is TRBJ1-1; possible D gene TRBD1, 5 bases. The CDR3 runs to 13 residues. The ends were cut back, 1 base at V and 6 bases at J, with 9 bases in the middle. Looked up from germline, CDR1 is SGHNT and CDR2 is YENEEA. The chain's CDR3 is CASSLGGTAEAFF. The CDR3 bases are TGTGCCAGCAGCTTAGGTGGGACTGCTGAAGCTTTCTTT.

The V call is TRBV2, the J call TRBJ1-6; D unclear. The V and J ends lost 4 bases and 0 bases respectively, with 10 bases between them. This CDR3 is 16 amino acids long. The germline V gene encodes CDR1 SNHLY and CDR2 FYNNEI. The CDR3: CASSVYRSSYNSPLHF. CDR3 sequence (DNA): TGTGCCAGCAGTGTGTACCGGAGCTCCTATAATTCACCCCTCCACTTT.

This chain links TRBV28 with TRBJ1-6; tentatively, D is TRBD1 (5 bases). The CDR3 is 15 residues long. Between the trimmed V and J ends, which lost 5 bases and 7 bases, there was a span of 15 bases. Germline assignment: CDR1 MDHEN and CDR2 SYDVKM. The CDR3 sequence: CASSALPEGNSPLHF. CDR3 nucleotides: TGTGCCAGCAGTGCCCTCCCGGAGGGGAATTCACCCCTCCACTTT. Supplemented by reference TRBV28 and TRBJ1-6, the full variable domain reads DVKVTQSSRYLVKRTGEKVFLECVQDMDHENMFWYRQDPGLGLRLIYFSYDVKMKEKGDIPEGYSVSREKKERFSLILESASTNQTSMYLCASSALPEGNSPLHFGNGTRLTVT.

CDR3 protein: CATSRDGGLSYEQYF. CDR3 nucleotides: TGTGCCACCAGCAGAGACGGTGGACTCTCCTACGAGCAGTACTTC. The chain carries TRBV15 and TRBJ2-7; TRBD2 is a possible D gene (5 bases). The CDR3 length is 15 residues. Looked up from germline, CDR1 is LNHNV and CDR2 is YYDKDF (reference sequence). Trimming removed 0 bases from V and 0 bases from J, with 9 bases in between.

The J gene is TRBJ1-6, the V gene TRBV12-3 or TRBV12-4; D possibly corresponds to TRBD1 (6 bases). The CDR3 is 13 amino acids. V was cut by 3 bases and J by 8 bases, with 8 bases left in between. This CDR3 reads CASSFPGDSPLHF. The CDR3 nucleotides are TGTGCCAGCAGTTTCCCAGGGGATTCACCCCTCCACTTT.

The CDR3 sequence: CASSSAQGGYETQYF. The CDR3 DNA is TGTGCCAGCAGTTCTGCACAGGGGGGCTATGAGACCCAGTACTTC. The chain couples TRBV28 to TRBJ2-5; TRBD1 matches 8 bases. This CDR3 spans 15 amino acids. The V gene end was trimmed by 4 bases and the J gene end by 5 bases; junction bases not matched to a gene: 9. CDR1 is MDHEN, CDR2 SYDVKM, per germline.

This rearrangement joins TRBV7-9 to TRBJ1-1; TRBD1 might be the D (5 bases). The CDR3 consists of 14 residues. CDR1 and CDR2 (germline): SEHNR, FQNEAQ (reference sequence). V was shortened by 5 bases and J by 0 bases, with 10 bases between the two germline ends. CDR3 sequence: CASSPPGLNTEAFF. Here the CDR3 DNA reads TGTGCCAGCAGCCCTCCAGGGTTGAACACTGAAGCTTTCTTT.

V is TRBV19 and J is TRBJ2-7, with D possibly being TRBD1 (5 bases). The CDR3 runs 10 residues. Germline CDR1 reads LNHDA; CDR2 reads SQIVND (reference sequence). The CDR3 coding sequence is TGTCCCCCAGGGTACTACGAGCAGTACTTC. This sequence encodes CPPGYYEQYF.

This clone showed up just once. The chain carries TRBV12-5 and TRBJ2-7; 7 bases line up with TRBD2. J lost 9 bases, V lost 6 bases, and 11 bases had no gene match. The CDR3 length is 13 residues. Germline CDR1 and CDR2: LGHNT and FRNRAP. The CDR3 DNA reads as TGTGCTAGTGGCCAGGTGAGCGGGACGGGGCAGTACTTC. Its protein product is CASGQVSGTGQYF.

The rearrangement uses TRBV5-1 and TRBJ2-5, with D unresolved. The CDR3 has 15 amino acids. Trimming took 7 bases from V and 2 from J, leaving 18 bases between them. CDR1 is SGHRS and CDR2 is YFSETQ in the germline V gene. The CDR3 here is CASGSSGHPQETQYF. DNA of the CDR3: TGCGCCAGCGGGTCTTCTGGGCACCCTCAAGAGACCCAGTACTTC.

V is TRBV19 and J is TRBJ2-2, with D possibly TRBD2 on 5 matching bases. Trimming stripped 6 bases from V and 2 bases from J, with 7 bases between. Germline V CDR1 and CDR2: LNHDA, SQIVND (reference sequence). The CDR3 is made up of 13 amino acids. CDR3 amino acids: CASRTGNTGELFF. CDR3 in DNA: TGTGCCAGTAGGACGGGAAACACCGGGGAGCTGTTTTTT.

This clone was seen once. The genes are TRBV28 and TRBJ1-2; 7 bases line up with TRBD1. The germline gives CDR1 MDHEN, CDR2 SYDVKM. The V and J ends lost 5 bases and 4 bases, in that order; junction bases with no gene match: 13. The CDR3 consists of 16 residues. In DNA, the CDR3 is TGTGCCAGCAGTCCCCCGACAGGGAAAGCCGTCTATGGCTACACCTTC. Translated: CASSPPTGKAVYGYTF.